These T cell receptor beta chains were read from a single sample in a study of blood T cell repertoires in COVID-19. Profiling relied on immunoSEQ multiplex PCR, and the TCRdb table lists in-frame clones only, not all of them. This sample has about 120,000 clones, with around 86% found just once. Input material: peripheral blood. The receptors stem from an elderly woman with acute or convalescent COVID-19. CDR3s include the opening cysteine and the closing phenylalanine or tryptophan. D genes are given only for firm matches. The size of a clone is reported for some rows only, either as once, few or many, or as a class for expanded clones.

CDR3: CASSTTGMGNTIYF
DNA: TGTGCCAGCAGCACGACAGGGATGGGAAACACCATATATTTT
V: TRBV9
size: -
D: TRBD1
J: TRBJ1-3

CDR3: CASSHNRGGTEAFF
DNA: TGTGCCAGCAGCCATAACAGGGGTGGGACTGAAGCTTTCTTT
V: TRBV5-4
size: -
D: TRBD1
J: TRBJ1-1

CDR3: CASSLMGHERVF
DNA: TGTGCCAGCAGTCTTATGGGACACGAGAGGGTCTTC
V: TRBV12-3/TRBV12-4
size: few
D: -
J: TRBJ2-7

CDR3: CASSYSGVYNEQFF
DNA: TGTGCCAGCAGCTATAGCGGGGTGTACAATGAGCAGTTCTTC
V: TRBV6-6
size: -
D: TRBD2
J: TRBJ2-1

CDR3: CASRRQGGNYGYTF
DNA: TGTGCCAGCAGAAGACAGGGGGGTAACTATGGCTACACCTTC
V: TRBV5-8
size: once
D: TRBD1
J: TRBJ1-2

CDR3: CASSPQGAVDEQFF
DNA: TGTGCTAGCAGCCCCCAAGGGGCGGTCGATGAGCAGTTCTTC
V: TRBV7-7
size: -
D: -
J: TRBJ2-1

CDR3: CASSLYRQYTQYF
DNA: TGTGCCAGCAGTTTATATCGACAGTATACGCAGTATTTT
V: TRBV27
size: -
D: -
J: TRBJ2-3

CDR3: CASSFNRDRGPNTEAFF
DNA: TGCGCCAGCAGCTTTAACCGGGACAGGGGCCCGAACACTGAAGCTTTCTTT
V: TRBV5-1
size: -
D: TRBD1
J: TRBJ1-1

CDR3: CSVQQTGGITEAFF
DNA: TGCAGCGTTCAACAGACAGGGGGCATCACTGAAGCTTTCTTT
V: TRBV29-1
size: once
D: TRBD1
J: TRBJ1-1

CDR3: CSAVRGEAFF
DNA: TGCAGTGCCGTGCGGGGTGAAGCTTTCTTT
V: TRBV20-1
size: once
D: -
J: TRBJ1-1

CDR3: CSASTLVGGTEAFF
DNA: TGCAGTGCTAGTACCTTGGTTGGGGGGACTGAAGCTTTCTTT
V: TRBV20-1
size: -
D: -
J: TRBJ1-1

CDR3: CASSESRGRTEAFF
DNA: TGTGCCAGCAGTGAGTCCAGGGGTAGGACTGAAGCTTTCTTT
V: TRBV2
size: -
D: -
J: TRBJ1-1

CDR3: CASSLAQGYEQYF
DNA: TGTGCCAGCAGCTTAGCACAGGGATACGAGCAGTACTTC
V: TRBV7-3
size: -
D: -
J: TRBJ2-7

CDR3: CASSIPGLRTEAFF
DNA: TGTGCCAGTAGTATTCCAGGGCTTCGCACTGAAGCTTTCTTT
V: TRBV19
size: -
D: -
J: TRBJ1-1

CDR3: CASSYKATDTQYF
DNA: TGTGCCAGCAGCTATAAAGCAACCGATACGCAGTATTTT
V: TRBV7-2
size: -
D: -
J: TRBJ2-3

CDR3: CASGFSGAEDTQYF
DNA: TGTGCTAGTGGTTTCTCAGGGGCAGAAGATACGCAGTATTTT
V: TRBV12-5
size: -
D: -
J: TRBJ2-3

CDR3: CASSRGGVNTGELFF
DNA: TGTGCCAGCAGCCGCGGCGGGGTGAACACCGGGGAGCTGTTTTTT
V: TRBV28
size: -
D: -
J: TRBJ2-2

CDR3: CASSVSWTGLETQYF
DNA: TGTGCCAGCAGCGTTTCTTGGACAGGGTTAGAGACCCAGTACTTC
V: TRBV9
size: -
D: TRBD1
J: TRBJ2-5

CDR3: CASSELGLGGTQYF
DNA: TGTGCCAGCAGTGAACTAGGGCTAGGAGGGACCCAGTACTTC
V: TRBV6-1
size: -
D: -
J: TRBJ2-5

CDR3: CASSIDRGEQPQHF
DNA: TGTGCCAGTAGTATAGATCGGGGGGAACAGCCCCAGCATTTT
V: TRBV19
size: -
D: -
J: TRBJ1-5

CDR3: CASRQREVTDTQYF
DNA: TGTGCCAGCAGGCAGCGAGAAGTCACAGATACGCAGTATTTT
V: TRBV2
size: -
D: -
J: TRBJ2-3

CDR3: CASSLGGVKGNTIYF
DNA: TGTGCCAGCAGCTTAGGAGGAGTAAAGGGAAACACCATATATTTT
V: TRBV7-9
size: -
D: -
J: TRBJ1-3

CDR3: CASRVGTVSNSPLHF
DNA: TGTGCCAGCAGAGTCGGGACAGTCAGCAATTCACCCCTCCACTTT
V: TRBV28
size: few
D: TRBD1
J: TRBJ1-6

CDR3: CATSDSGTGDYEQYF
DNA: TGTGCCACCAGTGATTCCGGGACAGGAGATTACGAGCAGTACTTC
V: TRBV24-1
size: -
D: TRBD1
J: TRBJ2-7

CDR3: CASSYTLQGILYNTEAFF
DNA: TGTGCCAGCAGTTACACTTTACAGGGCATCCTCTACAACACTGAAGCTTTCTTT
V: TRBV6-2/TRBV6-3
size: -
D: -
J: TRBJ1-1

CDR3: CASSKATSGVQETQYF
DNA: TGCGCCAGCAGCAAAGCTACTAGCGGGGTCCAAGAGACCCAGTACTTC
V: TRBV5-1
size: once
D: TRBD2
J: TRBJ2-5

CDR3: CAISEFGTADTQYF
DNA: TGTGCCATCAGTGAGTTCGGGACAGCAGATACGCAGTATTTT
V: TRBV10-3
size: -
D: TRBD1
J: TRBJ2-3

CDR3: CASRTQGAGANVLTF
DNA: TGTGCCAGCAGGACACAGGGGGCTGGGGCCAACGTCCTGACTTTC
V: TRBV28
size: -
D: TRBD1
J: TRBJ2-6

CDR3: CASTNFGGDRNYGYTF
DNA: TGTGCCAGCACCAATTTTGGGGGGGATAGGAACTATGGCTACACCTTC
V: TRBV3-1/TRBV3-2
size: once
D: -
J: TRBJ1-2

CDR3: CASSLNRNTGELFF
DNA: TGTGCCAGCAGCCTTAACAGGAACACCGGGGAGCTGTTTTTT
V: TRBV14
size: -
D: -
J: TRBJ2-2

CDR3: CASSLFLSNYGYTF
DNA: TGTGCCAGCAGTTTATTCTTGTCGAACTATGGCTACACCTTC
V: TRBV28
size: -
D: -
J: TRBJ1-2

CDR3: CSVAGGRNQPQHF
DNA: TGCAGCGTTGCAGGGGGGAGGAATCAGCCCCAGCATTTT
V: TRBV29-1
size: -
D: TRBD1
J: TRBJ1-5

CDR3: CASSQMALRTQYF
DNA: TGTGCCAGCAGCCAAATGGCGCTGAGGACGCAGTATTTT
V: TRBV3-1/TRBV3-2
size: -
D: -
J: TRBJ2-3

CDR3: CASSTSGENTEAFF
DNA: TGTGCCAGTAGTACTTCAGGGGAGAACACTGAAGCTTTCTTT
V: TRBV19
size: -
D: -
J: TRBJ1-1

CDR3: CASSYPPGQGGSPLHF
DNA: TGTGCCAGCAGTTACCCCCCGGGACAGGGTGGTTCACCCCTCCACTTT
V: TRBV6-6
size: -
D: TRBD1
J: TRBJ1-6

CDR3: CASSERTDPFYNSPLHF
DNA: TGTGCCAGCAGTGAAAGGACAGATCCATTCTATAATTCACCCCTCCACTTT
V: TRBV6-1
size: -
D: -
J: TRBJ1-6

CDR3: CASSKGNRMETQYF
DNA: TGTGCCAGTAGTAAGGGGAATAGGATGGAGACCCAGTACTTC
V: TRBV19
size: -
D: -
J: TRBJ2-5

CDR3: CASSPRRETGELFF
DNA: TGTGCCAGCTCACCACGGAGGGAAACCGGGGAGCTGTTTTTT
V: TRBV18
size: -
D: -
J: TRBJ2-2

CDR3: CASTGGHRSGNTIYF
DNA: TGCGCCAGCACGGGGGGACACCGCTCTGGAAACACCATATATTTT
V: TRBV5-1
size: -
D: -
J: TRBJ1-3

CDR3: CASSVEQGRVGELFF
DNA: TGTGCCAGCAGCGTTGAACAGGGGAGAGTCGGGGAGCTGTTTTTT
V: TRBV9
size: once
D: TRBD1
J: TRBJ2-2

CDR3: CASSPVDRGYNSPLHF
DNA: TGTGCCAGCAGCCCGGTAGACAGGGGGTATAATTCACCCCTCCACTTT
V: TRBV7-9
size: -
D: TRBD1
J: TRBJ1-6

CDR3: CASTDRGKNEQFF
DNA: TGTGCCAGCACGGACAGGGGGAAGAATGAGCAGTTCTTC
V: TRBV7-9
size: -
D: TRBD1
J: TRBJ2-1

CDR3: CASSLSSGYGYTF
DNA: TGCGCCAGCAGCCTCTCATCGGGTTATGGCTACACCTTC
V: TRBV5-1
size: -
D: -
J: TRBJ1-2

CDR3: CASSRGTGDTEAFF
DNA: TGTGCCAGCAGCCGAGGAACAGGGGACACTGAAGCTTTCTTT
V: TRBV4-2
size: once
D: TRBD1
J: TRBJ1-1